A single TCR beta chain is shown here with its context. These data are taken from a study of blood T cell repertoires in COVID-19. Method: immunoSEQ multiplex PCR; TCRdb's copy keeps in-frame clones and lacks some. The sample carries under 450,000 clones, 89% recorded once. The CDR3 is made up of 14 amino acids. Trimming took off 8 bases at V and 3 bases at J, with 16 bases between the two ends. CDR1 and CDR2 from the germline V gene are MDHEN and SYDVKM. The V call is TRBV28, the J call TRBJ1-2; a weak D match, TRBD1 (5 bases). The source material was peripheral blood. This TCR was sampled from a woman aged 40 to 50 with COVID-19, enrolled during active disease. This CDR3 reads CASGAQDRYYGYTF. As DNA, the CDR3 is TGTGCCAGCGGGGCCCAAGACAGATACTATGGCTACACCTTC.